The present T cell receptor beta chain was sequenced within a study of technical replicates of blood from a few donors. The V gene's germline CDR1 is SGDLS and CDR2 YYNGEE. Trimming took off 0 bases at V and 3 bases at J, with 9 bases between the two ends. CDR3 length equals 14 residues. Data came from immunoSEQ multiplex PCR; TCRdb stores just in-frame clones and leaves some out. This sample has about 94,000 clones, with 95% found just once. The sequencing sample was made of T cells isolated from PBMCs. The clonotype comes from a human donor in good health. This chain links TRBV9 with TRBJ1-1; D call uncertain. The CDR3 DNA sequence: TGTGCCAGCAGCGTAGTGCAGTACGACACTGAAGCTTTCTTT. This encodes CASSVVQYDTEAFF. Using reference TRBV9 and TRBJ1-1 for the parts outside the CDR3, the full variable domain is DSGVTQTPKHLITATGQRVTLRCSPRSGDLSVYWYQQSLDQGLQFLIQYYNGEERAKGNILERFSAQQFPDLHSELNLSSLELGDSALYFCASSVVQYDTEAFFGQGTRLTVV.